This TCR beta chain was observed in a study of T cells after posttransplantation cyclophosphamide. General study points: After PTCy, TRB diversity resembled that of CNI/methotrexate controls. Tissue-infiltrating T cells from skin or gut overlapped little with blood T cells. Donor CD8+ memory clones often dominated recipient blood repertoires at later times.

A marrow graft followed busulfan-fludarabine conditioning, with cyclophosphamide on days +3 and +4. To note about this clone: Antigen unknown.

TCRdb keeps only in-frame clones here, not all; method: immunoSEQ multiplex PCR. Among fewer than 3,000 clones, around 67% were seen once, and the ten largest hold about 40%. Trimming removed 0 bases at V and 7 bases at J, with 10 bases between. Germline V gene lookup returns CDR1 SGHAT and CDR2 FQNNGV. The CDR3 is 14 residues long. V usage is TRBV11-2 and J usage is TRBJ1-5; D is undetermined. The TCR was taken from a female patient between 50 and 60 years old who received an allogeneic stem cell transplant from a related donor, was CMV-positive, and had no GVHD. Some T cells may have originated in the graft donor. This specimen consisted of PBMCs, obtained after allogeneic stem cell transplant with posttransplant cyclophosphamide. The CDR3 region has the DNA TGTGCCAGCAGCTTAGAGCGGGTCTCACAGCCCCAGCATTTT. Translated: CASSLERVSQPQHF.